One T cell receptor (beta chain) is described in this entry. The data were obtained in a study of blood T cell repertoires in COVID-19. Source study methods: It was from reference gene primer amplification that nucleated cell counts were estimated. TCRdb keeps only in-frame clones here, not all; method: immunoSEQ multiplex PCR. The DNA gave D and trimming, while V, J and clone size come from that table. In the table there are almost 400,000 clones, around 87% of which are singletons. The clonotype originates from a woman aged 60-75 years with COVID-19, enrolled during active disease. Input material: peripheral blood.

The CDR3 region is CASRPDSYEQYF. The CDR3 DNA reads TGTGCCAGCAGACCCGACAGTTACGAGCAGTACTTC. The chain recombines TRBV2 with TRBJ2-7; D is possibly TRBD1 (5 bases). Trimming stripped 6 bases from V and 4 bases from J, with 10 bases between. The CDR3 spans 12 residues. CDR1 SNHLY and CDR2 FYNNEI come from the germline V gene.